The present T cell receptor (beta chain) was sequenced within a study of PD-1 blockade in classical Hodgkin lymphoma. Study results and limitations: Before treatment, TCR diversity in newly diagnosed patients was reportedly lower than in healthy donors. There remain no defined causes for the repertoire differences, which possibly reflect disease activity or prior therapy.

CDR3 length equals 13 residues. Trimming pared 9 bases from V and 2 bases from J, leaving 11 bases between. Germline V gives CDR1 LNHDA, CDR2 SQIVND (reference sequence). Time point here: newly diagnosed, previously untreated cHL patient sample. As a comparison, the study used PBMCs from newly diagnosed, untreated classical Hodgkin lymphoma. For this clone: Antigen: not known.

TCRdb's copy holds only in-frame clones and misses some; the assay was immunoSEQ multiplex PCR. In the table there are about 47,000 clones, roughly 93% of which are singletons. Sequencing was done on a sample of peripheral blood mononuclear cells (PBMCs). The rearrangement links TRBV19 to TRBJ1-5; D unresolved. This TCR was sampled from a human donor with classical Hodgkin lymphoma. CDR3 in amino acids: CARVFECNQPQHF. In DNA, the CDR3 is TGTGCCAGGGTCTTCGAATGCAATCAGCCCCAGCATTTT.